This T cell receptor (beta chain) was recovered during a study of T-cell reconstitution after alpha-beta-depleted transplantation in children. Study-level points and caveats: Where alpha-beta T cells came from about two months after transplant was reportedly several hundred expanded graft clones.

The CDR3 runs 15 residues. Deletions cut 0 bases from V and 1 base from J, with 6 bases between. From germline, CDR1 is MGHDK and CDR2 SYGVNS. As it was prepared, the TCRbeta library received unique molecular identifiers. TCRdb called the PCR reads again in MiXCR, with one record for every CDR3 protein. The table includes 250,000 to 300,000 distinct CDR3 sequences, 10% detected once. This clonotype was seen ten or more times. Its target is unknown. The receptor was derived from a boy under two years old with acute myeloid leukemia, due to receive a stem cell transplant. The sample consisted of PBMCs, taken before TCRalphabeta/CD19-depleted stem cell transplant. The rearrangement uses TRBV25-1 and TRBJ2-2; no firm D call. The CDR3 DNA follows: TGTGCCAGCAGTGAATACCAAGGGAACACCGGGGAGCTGTTTTTT. The encoded protein is CASSEYQGNTGELFF.